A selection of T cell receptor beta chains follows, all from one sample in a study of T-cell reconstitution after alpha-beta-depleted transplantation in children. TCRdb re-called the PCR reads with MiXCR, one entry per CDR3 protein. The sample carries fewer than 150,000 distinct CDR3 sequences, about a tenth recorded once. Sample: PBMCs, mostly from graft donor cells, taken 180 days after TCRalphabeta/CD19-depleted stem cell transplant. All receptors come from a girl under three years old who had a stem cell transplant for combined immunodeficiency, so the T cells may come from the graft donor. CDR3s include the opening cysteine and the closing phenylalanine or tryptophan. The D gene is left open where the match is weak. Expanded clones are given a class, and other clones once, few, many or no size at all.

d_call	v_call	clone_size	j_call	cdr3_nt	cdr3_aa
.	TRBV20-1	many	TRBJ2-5	TGCAGTGCTAGTTTTCGTCCACGAAGAGAGACCCAGTACTTC	CSASFRPRRETQYF
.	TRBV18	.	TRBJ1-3	TGTGCCAGCTCACCACGCTCAGGAAGAAACACCATATATTTT	CASSPRSGRNTIYF
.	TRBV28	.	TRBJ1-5	TGTGCCGCCAGGGGCGGGTTTGGCAATCAGCCCCAGCATTTT	CAARGGFGNQPQHF
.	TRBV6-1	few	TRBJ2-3	TGTGCCAGCAGTGAAGAAACAGGGTGGAAGGATACGCAGTATTTT	CASSEETGWKDTQYF
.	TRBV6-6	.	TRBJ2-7	TGTGCCAGCAGTTTCGCTTATATATACGACCAGTACTTC	CASSFAYIYDQYF
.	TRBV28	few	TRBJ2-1	TGTGCCAGCAGTTCTGGGGCGGGGACCCTCTTATACAATGAGCAGTTCTTC	CASSSGAGTLLYNEQFF
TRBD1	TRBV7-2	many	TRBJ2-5	TGTGCCAGCGAACGGGACAGGTCTTTACTAGAGACCCAGTACTTC	CASERDRSLLETQYF
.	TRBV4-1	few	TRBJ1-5	TGCGCCAGCAGCCAAGATAGGGCAGCCCAAAGGCCCCAGCATTTT	CASSQDRAAQRPQHF
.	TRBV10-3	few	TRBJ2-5	TGTGCCATCAGTGAGTCTATCGGTCAAGAGACCCAGTACTTC	CAISESIGQETQYF
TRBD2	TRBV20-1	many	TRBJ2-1	TGCAGTGCTAGAGACTGGCGACTAGCCCCCGATGAGCAGTTCTTC	CSARDWRLAPDEQFF
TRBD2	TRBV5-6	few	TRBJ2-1	TGTGCCAGCAGCTTGGGCGGGGGAGTCCGGCAGTTCTTC	CASSLGGGVRQFF
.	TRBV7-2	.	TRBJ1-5	TGTGCCAGCAGCCGATCAGGGGACAAGCCCCAGCATTTT	CASSRSGDKPQHF
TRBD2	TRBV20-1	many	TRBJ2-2	TGCAGTGCTAGAGGGGCGGGAGCGAACACCGGGGAGCTGTTTTTT	CSARGAGANTGELFF
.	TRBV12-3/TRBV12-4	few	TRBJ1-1	TGTGCCAGCAGTTTCTACCTAAACACTGAAGCTTTCTTT	CASSFYLNTEAFF
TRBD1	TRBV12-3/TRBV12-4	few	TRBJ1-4	TGTGCCAGCAGCACAGGGGTCCCTAATGAAAAACTGTTTTTT	CASSTGVPNEKLFF
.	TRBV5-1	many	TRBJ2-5	TGCGCCAGCAGCTTGGCATACAGCGCTGGATGGGGAGAGACCCAGTACTTC	CASSLAYSAGWGETQYF
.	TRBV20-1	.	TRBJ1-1	TGCAGTGCTAGGGGGGGGGAATTTAGCACTGAAGCTTTCTTT	CSARGGEFSTEAFF
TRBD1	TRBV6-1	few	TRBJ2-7	TGTGCCAGCAGTGAAGCGCTTCGACAGGGCTACGAGCAGTACTTC	CASSEALRQGYEQYF
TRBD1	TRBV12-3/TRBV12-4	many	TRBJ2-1	TGTGCCAGCAGCCTCAGGGGGACAGGGAAGGATGAGCAGTTCTTC	CASSLRGTGKDEQFF
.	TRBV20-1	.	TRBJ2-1	TGCAGTGCTAGTGGTATAGGTAACAATGAGCAGTTCTTC	CSASGIGNNEQFF
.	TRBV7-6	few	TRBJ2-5	TGTGCCAGCAGCTTAGTCCCCGGTTCAAGTGAGACCCAGTACTTC	CASSLVPGSSETQYF
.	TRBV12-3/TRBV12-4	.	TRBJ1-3	TGTGCCAGCAGACAGAACTCTGGAAACACCATATATTTT	CASRQNSGNTIYF
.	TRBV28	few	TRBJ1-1	TGTGCCAGCAGGGGGCCTGGATACACTGAAGCTTTCTTT	CASRGPGYTEAFF
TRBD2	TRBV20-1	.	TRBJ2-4	TGCAGTGCTAGAGATGTCGCGAAGGCGGGAGCCCTGGGTAACAGTCAGTACTTC	CSARDVAKAGALGNSQYF
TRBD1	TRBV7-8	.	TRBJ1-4	TGTGCCAGCAGCGACCCGGCCGGGACAGAGAATGAAAAACTGTTTTTT	CASSDPAGTENEKLFF
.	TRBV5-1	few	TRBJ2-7	TGCGCCAGCAGCCCCCGAGGGGGAAGCAACGAGCAGTACTTC	CASSPRGGSNEQYF
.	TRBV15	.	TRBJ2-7	TGTGCCACCAGCAGAGGCGTCTACGAGCAGTACTTC	CATSRGVYEQYF
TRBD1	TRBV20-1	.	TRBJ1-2	TGCAGTGCTAGATTACAGGGGGCGTATAGTGGCTACACCTTC	CSARLQGAYSGYTF
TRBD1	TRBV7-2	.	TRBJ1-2	TGTGCCAGCAGCTGGGACAGGGAGAGTGGCTACACCTTC	CASSWDRESGYTF
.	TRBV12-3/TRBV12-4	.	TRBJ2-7	TGTGCCAGCGGAAGGTCAGGGGGACTCCTTCCCTACGAGCAGTACTTC	CASGRSGGLLPYEQYF
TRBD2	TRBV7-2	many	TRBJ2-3	TGTGCCAGCAGCTTGACTAGCGGGAGGCCAGATACGCAGTATTTT	CASSLTSGRPDTQYF
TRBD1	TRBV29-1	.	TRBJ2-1	TGCAGCGTTGGGGACAGGGGATCTGAGCAGTTCTTC	CSVGDRGSEQFF
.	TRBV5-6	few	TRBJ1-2	TGTGCCAGCAGCTTGAATGGCTGGGGGAACTATGGCTACACCTTC	CASSLNGWGNYGYTF
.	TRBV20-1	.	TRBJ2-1	TGCAGTGCTCTCCGGAATGCGGCGGGGAGCTCCTACAATGAGCAGTTCTTC	CSALRNAAGSSYNEQFF
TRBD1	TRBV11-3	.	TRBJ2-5	TGTGCCAGCAGAAGAAACGGACAGGGTCAAGAGACCCAGTACTTC	CASRRNGQGQETQYF
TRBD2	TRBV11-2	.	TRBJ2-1	TGTGCCAGCAGCCCCGGGGCTAGCGGGATTCTATACAATGAGCAGTTCTTC	CASSPGASGILYNEQFF
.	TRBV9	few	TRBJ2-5	TGTGCCAGCAGCGTAGCCACTAGCCCCCAAGAGACCCAGTACTTC	CASSVATSPQETQYF
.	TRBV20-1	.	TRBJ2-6	TGCAGTGCTAGCCCCCTGAGGATCGGGGCCAACGTCCTGACTTTC	CSASPLRIGANVLTF
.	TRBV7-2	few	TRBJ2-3	TGTGCCAGCAGCTTAGACTGGGCAGGACCCACAGATACGCAGTATTTT	CASSLDWAGPTDTQYF
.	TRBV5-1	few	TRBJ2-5	TGCGCCAGCAGTGGCCTACGTGGGGAGACCCAGTACTTC	CASSGLRGETQYF
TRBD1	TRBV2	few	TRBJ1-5	TGTGCCAGCAGGGACAGGGTTAGTCAGCCCCAGCATTTT	CASRDRVSQPQHF
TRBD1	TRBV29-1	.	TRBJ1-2	TGCAGCGTTGAAGAACAAGGGCTCGGGACAGGGCGGGTTAACTATGGCTACACCTTC	CSVEEQGLGTGRVNYGYTF
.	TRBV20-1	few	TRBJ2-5	TGCAGTGCTAGGGGCAGGGTGAGGGAGACCCAGTACTTC	CSARGRVRETQYF
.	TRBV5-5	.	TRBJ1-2	TGTGCCAGCAGCTTGGGAAGGGCAGGACGACCTTATGGCTACACCTTC	CASSLGRAGRPYGYTF
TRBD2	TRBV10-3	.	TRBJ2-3	TGTGCCATCAGTGCGACGGGACTAGCGGGGACCTCTAGCACAGATACGCAGTATTTT	CAISATGLAGTSSTDTQYF
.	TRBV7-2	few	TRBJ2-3	TGTGCCAGCAGCCCCCGAGCTTTAGCGGGCACAGATACGCAGTATTTT	CASSPRALAGTDTQYF
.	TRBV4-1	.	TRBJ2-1	TGCGCCAGCAGCCAAGTCGAAGGATCCCGGGTTGGGGATGAGCAGTTCTTC	CASSQVEGSRVGDEQFF
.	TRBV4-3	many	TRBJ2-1	TGCGCCAGCAGCCAAGATCGGTTCCGACAGGGACTCTACAATGAGCAGTTCTTC	CASSQDRFRQGLYNEQFF
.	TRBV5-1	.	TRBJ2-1	TGCGCCAGCAGCTTGGATGCGGGCCTAAGCTCCTACAATGAGCAGTTCTTC	CASSLDAGLSSYNEQFF
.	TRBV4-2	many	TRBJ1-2	TGTGCCAGCAGCCAAGTAGGAGTCTTCTATGGCTACACCTTC	CASSQVGVFYGYTF
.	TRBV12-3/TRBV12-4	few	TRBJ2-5	TGTGCCAGCAGCCCGGGGTCCGGTCAAGAGACCCAGTACTTC	CASSPGSGQETQYF
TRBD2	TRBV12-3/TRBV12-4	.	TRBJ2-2	TGTGCCAGCAGTTCCAGACTAGCGAGGAACACCGGGGAGCTGTTTTTT	CASSSRLARNTGELFF
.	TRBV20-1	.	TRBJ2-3	TGCAGTGCTAGCGGAGGGGGAGATACGCAGTATTTT	CSASGGGDTQYF
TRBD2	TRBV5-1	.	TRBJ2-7	TGCGCCAGCAGCTTGAGTCAGGGAGGGTCCTACGAGCAGTACTTC	CASSLSQGGSYEQYF
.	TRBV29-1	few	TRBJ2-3	TGCAGCGTCTCTGGGGGGGGGCTTGTCACAGATACGCAGTATTTT	CSVSGGGLVTDTQYF
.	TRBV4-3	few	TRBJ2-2	TGCGCCAGCAGCCAAGAGCGAGGGACTGGGGAGCTGTTTTTT	CASSQERGTGELFF
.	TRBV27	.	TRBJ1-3	TGTGCCAGCAGTTTAGCTAGCTCTGGAAACACCATATATTTT	CASSLASSGNTIYF
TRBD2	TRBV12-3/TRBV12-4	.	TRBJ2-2	TGTGCCAGCAGTGTAAGGACTAGCGGGAGGGCCAATGTCGGGGAGCTGTTTTTT	CASSVRTSGRANVGELFF
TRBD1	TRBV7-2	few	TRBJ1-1	TGTGCCAGCAACCGGGACAGGCCGAACACTGAAGCTTTCTTT	CASNRDRPNTEAFF